Below, 16 T cell receptor beta chains from the same sample are listed, as sequenced in a study of blood T cell repertoires in COVID-19. TCRdb's copy holds only in-frame clones and misses some; the assay was immunoSEQ multiplex PCR. Found here are approximately 300,000 clones, about nine tenths of them singletons; the top ten hold less than 4.5%. Sequencing input: PBMCs or T cells enriched from blood (not recorded which). The receptor set was obtained from a man aged 25-40 years who had recovered from COVID-19.

The rearrangement uses TRBV5-4 and TRBJ2-3; maybe TRBD2 (6 bases). The germline V gene encodes CDR1 SGHNT and CDR2 YYREEE (reference sequence). The CDR3 spans 17 residues. Trimming removed 4 bases from V and 2 bases from J, with 20 bases in between. DNA for the CDR3: TGTGCCAGCAGCGGGTGGAGGGCGGGCTTACTCACAGATACGCAGTATTTT. This codes for CASSGWRAGLLTDTQYF.

This clone came up once. The chain couples TRBV29-1 to TRBJ1-2; no reliable D call. The CDR3 length is 9 residues. Germline CDR1 is SQVTM and CDR2 is ANQGSEA. With 6 bases removed from V and 7 bases from J, the gap between germline ends came to 6 bases. The DNA of the CDR3 is TGCAGCGTCGGAGTTGGCTACACCTTC. This sequence encodes CSVGVGYTF.

The sample holds one count of this clone. CDR3 in amino acids: CASSFGESYEQYF. As DNA, the CDR3 is TGTGCCAGCAGTTTTGGGGAGAGCTACGAGCAGTACTTC. This sequence joins TRBV12-3 or TRBV12-4 and TRBJ2-7; TRBD2 might be the D (5 bases). V lost 3 bases to trimming and J lost 3 bases, with 9 bases between them. CDR3 length: 13 residues.

This clone was seen more than once but under ten times. The chain carries TRBV30 and TRBJ1-2; D uncertain. This CDR3 has 10 residues. Germline values: CDR1 GTSNPN, CDR2 SVGIG (reference sequence). DNA for the CDR3: TGTGCTGGAGGTGACTATGGCTACACCTTC. Its protein is CAGGDYGYTF.

The rearrangement joins TRBV15 to TRBJ1-2; 7 nucleotides agree with TRBD1. The CDR3 consists of 16 residues. Per germline, CDR1 LNHNV and CDR2 YYDKDF (reference sequence). Trimming removed 3 bases from V and 4 bases from J; junction bases left unmatched: 11. CDR3 in DNA: TGTGCCACCAGCAGCCCCAGGGGGGCGATCGGCTATGGCTACACCTTC. Amino acids: CATSSPRGAIGYGYTF. The complete variable domain, with remaining parts taken from reference TRBV15 and TRBJ1-2, reads DAMVIQNPRYQVTQFGKPVTLSCSQTLNHNVMYWYQQKSSQAPKLLFHYYDKDFNNEADTPDNFQSRRPNTSFCFLDIRSPGLGDTAMYLCATSSPRGAIGYGYTFGSGTRLTVV.

The chain joins TRBV6-2 or TRBV6-3 to TRBJ1-4, with D tentatively TRBD1 (6 bases). The length of the CDR3 is 14 residues. CDR1 MNHEY and CDR2 SVGEGT come from the germline V gene. Trimming removed 5 bases at V and 5 bases at J, with 12 bases between. Here the CDR3 DNA reads TGTGCCAGCAGTCTGGGGGCCGAAAATGAAAAACTGTTTTTT. This sequence encodes CASSLGAENEKLFF.

The chain couples TRBV11-2 to TRBJ2-3, with 9 bases that match TRBD1. With 5 bases clipped from V and 11 bases from J, the junction kept 14 bases outside the gene matches. CDR1 SGHAT and CDR2 FQNNGV come from the germline V gene. The CDR3 is 15 amino acids. CDR3 bases: TGTGCCAGCAGCACTCCACAGGGGGCCGGCCCCCGGCAGTATTTT. Amino acids: CASSTPQGAGPRQYF.

CDR3 sequence: CASGPLDSYGYTF. CDR3 in DNA: TGTGCTAGTGGCCCTCTTGACAGCTATGGCTACACCTTC. This chain links TRBV12-5 with TRBJ1-2; D possibly corresponds to TRBD1 (5 bases). The V end lost 6 bases, the J end lost 4 bases, and 12 bases lay between the germline ends. The CDR3 spans 13 residues. Per germline, CDR1 LGHNT and CDR2 FRNRAP.

The chain joins TRBV13 to TRBJ2-7, with 8 bases identical to TRBD2. Losses at the gene ends were 3 bases for V and 2 bases for J; bases not matched to a gene: 6. The germline CDR1 and CDR2 sequences are PRHDT and FYEKMQ (reference sequence). This CDR3 comprises 15 residues. CDR3 in DNA: TGTGCCAGCAGCTTTAGCGGGGTCTTCCCCTACGAGCAGTACTTC. Translation: CASSFSGVFPYEQYF. Together with reference TRBV13 and TRBJ2-7, the CDR3 gives the full variable domain: AAGVIQSPRHLIKEKRETATLKCYPIPRHDTVYWYQQGPGQDPQFLISFYEKMQSDKGSIPDRFSAQQFSDYHSELNMSSLELGDSALYFCASSFSGVFPYEQYFGPGTRLTVT.

This chain links TRBV4-1 with TRBJ2-5, with 7 bases fitting TRBD2. CDR1 is MGHRA, CDR2 YSYEKL, per germline. The CDR3 totals 14 residues. The J segment lost 10 bases and the V segment lost 2 bases, leaving 10 bases of the junction unmatched. DNA for the CDR3: TGCGCCAGCAGCCAAACGGGAGGACCTGGGGACCAGTACTTC. Protein: CASSQTGGPGDQYF.

This clone has a single count. The chain is built from TRBV4-2 and TRBJ1-2; D ambiguous. Germline CDR1 and CDR2: LGHNA and YNFKEQ. The ends were cut back, 0 bases at V and 5 bases at J, with 19 bases in the middle. This CDR3 comprises 17 residues. DNA of the CDR3: TGTGCCAGCAGCCAAGATCGTCCGGGAGCTCTTGGGTATGGCTACACCTTC. It is translated as CASSQDRPGALGYGYTF.

V usage is TRBV19 and J usage is TRBJ1-2; TRBD1 matches 8 bases. Trimming removed 5 bases from V and 6 bases from J; junction bases left unmatched: 8. The CDR3 has 14 residues. The V gene's germline CDR1 is LNHDA and CDR2 SQIVND (reference sequence). In DNA, the CDR3 is TGTGCCAGTAGTCCGGACAGGGTGGTACATGGCTACACCTTC. Its translation: CASSPDRVVHGYTF.

The gene calls are TRBV3-1 (or the pseudogene TRBV3-2) and TRBJ1-2; 7 bases are shared with TRBD1. The germline gives CDR1 LGHDT, CDR2 YNNKEL (reference sequence). This CDR3 comprises 14 residues. J was trimmed by 5 bases and V by 1 base; bases with no gene match: 4. This CDR3 is CASSQAGTVYGYTF. The CDR3 DNA reads TGTGCCAGCAGCCAAGCCGGGACAGTATATGGCTACACCTTC.

This clone was recorded once. The rearrangement links TRBV5-1 to TRBJ1-2, with 9 bases aligning to TRBD1. Germline trimming cut 0 bases from V and 4 bases from J; bases unmatched to any gene: 4. The CDR3 spans 15 residues. Germline CDR1 reads SGHRS; CDR2 reads YFSETQ. The CDR3 DNA sequence: TGCGCCAGCAGCTTGGGAGGACAGGGGACCTATGGCTACACCTTC. It specifies CASSLGGQGTYGYTF. Combining the CDR3 with reference TRBV5-1 and TRBJ1-2 gives the whole variable domain KAGVTQTPRYLIKTRGQQVTLSCSPISGHRSVSWYQQTPGQGLQFLFEYFSETQRNKGNFPGRFSGRQFSNSRSEMNVSTLELGDSALYLCASSLGGQGTYGYTFGSGTRLTVV.

The chain links TRBV10-3 to TRBJ1-2; the D gene is possibly TRBD1 (6 bases). Trimming pared 3 bases from V and 7 bases from J, leaving 12 bases between. Looked up from germline, CDR1 is ENHRY and CDR2 is SYGVKD. There are 13 residues in the CDR3. CDR3 loop: CAISEQGTGGYTF. The CDR3 coding sequence is TGTGCCATCAGTGAACAGGGAACGGGTGGCTACACCTTC.

The chain combines TRBV5-1 with TRBJ2-5; 12 nucleotides line up with TRBD2. CDR1 and CDR2 from the germline V gene are SGHRS and YFSETQ. The trim removed 4 bases at V and 4 bases at J, leaving 2 bases unmatched. This CDR3 comprises 14 residues. The CDR3 here is CASSVTSGGETQYF. For the CDR3, the DNA is TGCGCCAGCAGCGTGACTAGCGGGGGAGAGACCCAGTACTTC.